This T cell receptor (beta chain) is drawn from a study of T cell repertoires in cytomegalovirus infection. This clonotype was detected ten times or more. Germline V gene data show CDR1 as SGHVS and CDR2 as FQNEAQ. The CDR3 runs to 12 residues. The V end lost 5 bases, the J end lost 8 bases, and 12 bases lay between the germline ends. Using its own MiXCR run on the reads, TCRdb lists one record per CDR3 protein. The repertoire holds around 310,000 distinct CDR3 sequences, with about a sixth as singletons. The TCR sequence derives from a human donor in good health (CMV status not recorded). Some clones in this sample may be carry-over from other donors' samples. Sequencing input: PBMCs. V usage is TRBV7-8 and J usage is TRBJ2-5; tentative D call: TRBD1 (5 bases). The DNA for the CDR3 is TGTGCCAGCAGCCTGGGGCGGTACACCCAGTACTTC. Amino acids: CASSLGRYTQYF.